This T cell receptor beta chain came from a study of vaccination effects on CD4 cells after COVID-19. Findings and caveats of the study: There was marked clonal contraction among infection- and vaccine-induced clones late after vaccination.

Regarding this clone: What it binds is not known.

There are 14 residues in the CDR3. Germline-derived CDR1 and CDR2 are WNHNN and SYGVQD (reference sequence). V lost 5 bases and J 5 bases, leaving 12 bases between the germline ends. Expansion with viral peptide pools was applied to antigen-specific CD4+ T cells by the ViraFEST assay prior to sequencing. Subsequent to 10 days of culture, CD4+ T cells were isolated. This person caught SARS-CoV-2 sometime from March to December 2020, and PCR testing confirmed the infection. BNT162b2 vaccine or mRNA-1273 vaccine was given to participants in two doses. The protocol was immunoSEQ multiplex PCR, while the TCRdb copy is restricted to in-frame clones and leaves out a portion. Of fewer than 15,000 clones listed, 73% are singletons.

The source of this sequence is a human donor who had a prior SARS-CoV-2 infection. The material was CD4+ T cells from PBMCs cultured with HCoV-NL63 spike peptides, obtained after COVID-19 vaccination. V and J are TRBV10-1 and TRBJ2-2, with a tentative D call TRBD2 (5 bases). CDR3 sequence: CASSRWEWTGELFF. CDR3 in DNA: TGCGCCAGCAGTCGATGGGAGTGGACCGGGGAGCTGTTTTTT.